The next 4 T cell receptor beta chains were all read from a single sample in a study of blood T cell repertoires in COVID-19. Generated by immunoSEQ multiplex PCR, the TCRdb table keeps only in-frame clones and is missing some. The sample gives roughly 280,000 clones, about nine tenths of which show up once; 2.2% is in the top ten. Sequencing was performed on peripheral blood. The receptors were gathered from a man aged 45 to 65 with acute or convalescent COVID-19.

The chain links TRBV9 to TRBJ2-2, with 10 nucleotides matching TRBD2. CDR1 is SGDLS, CDR2 YYNGEE, per germline. This CDR3 is 15 amino acids long. Trimming at V came to 3 bases and at J to 6 bases, leaving 5 bases not matched to a gene. The CDR3 region is CASSGSGGAAGELFF. DNA for the CDR3: TGTGCCAGCAGCGGAAGCGGGGGGGCGGCCGGGGAGCTGTTTTTT. The full variable domain, rest sourced from reference TRBV9 and TRBJ2-2, is DSGVTQTPKHLITATGQRVTLRCSPRSGDLSVYWYQQSLDQGLQFLIQYYNGEERAKGNILERFSAQQFPDLHSELNLSSLELGDSALYFCASSGSGGAAGELFFGEGSRLTVL.

The CDR3 is CASRETRYYEQYF. The CDR3 bases are TGCGCCAGCAGAGAAACCAGATACTACGAGCAGTACTTC. The chain is built from TRBV10-2 and TRBJ2-7, with D uncertain. From germline, CDR1 is WSHSY and CDR2 SAAADI. The CDR3 extends over 13 amino acids. V was trimmed by 6 bases and J by 3 bases, leaving 12 bases between them.

The chain uses TRBV3-1 (or the pseudogene TRBV3-2) and TRBJ2-1; the D gene is possibly TRBD2 (7 bases). Trimming took 7 bases from V and 4 from J, leaving 14 bases between them. This CDR3 comprises 14 residues. CDR1 LGHDT and CDR2 YNNKEL come from the germline V gene (reference sequence). CDR3 loop: CASTRGGDYNEQFF. The CDR3 bases are TGTGCCAGCACCCGAGGGGGGGATTACAATGAGCAGTTCTTC.

This sequence joins TRBV6-5 and TRBJ1-3; a weak D match, TRBD1 (6 bases). The CDR3 has 15 residues. CDR1 and CDR2 (germline): MNHEY, SVGAGI. Deletions cut 6 bases from V and 4 bases from J, with 16 bases between. The CDR3 nucleotides read TGTGCCAGCAGCTCACATCAGGGGAGCGGAAACACCATATATTTT. The encoded protein is CASSSHQGSGNTIYF.